This T cell receptor beta chain was recorded in a study of control samples from healthy donors and cancer patients. Measured with immunoSEQ multiplex PCR; TCRdb has only the in-frame clones, and not every one. The data contain about 120,000 clones, approximately 88% of them seen just once; the ten biggest clones take up around 3.3%. The V gene end was trimmed by 5 bases and the J gene end by 5 bases; junction bases not matched to a gene: 10. This CDR3 has 17 amino acids. Per the germline V gene, CDR1 is MNHEY and CDR2 is SVGEGT. The sample consisted of blood. This clonotype was obtained from a middle-aged man in good health. The chain employs TRBV6-2 or TRBV6-3 and TRBJ2-1, with TRBD2 identical over 12 bases. The CDR3 loop is CASSTNLAGGPHNEQFF. Written as DNA, the CDR3 is TGTGCCAGCAGTACGAACCTAGCGGGGGGGCCACACAATGAGCAGTTCTTC.